What follows is one T cell receptor (beta chain) and its context. The antigen remains undetermined. The length of the CDR3 is 13 residues. The ends were cut back, 6 bases at V and 10 bases at J, with 18 bases in the middle. In germline, CDR1 is LNHDA, CDR2 SQIVND (reference sequence). The sample comes from a study of siplizumab effects on memory and regulatory T cells. Findings of the study overall: Naive T cells, seemingly more diverse than memory cells, seemed major alloresponse contributors.

Generated by immunoSEQ multiplex PCR, the TCRdb table keeps only in-frame clones and is missing some. The sample lists 85,000 to 130,000 clones, under 95% occurring once. This receptor was obtained from a human donor in good health. This chain joins TRBV19 and TRBJ1-2; D uncertain. The specimen sequenced was Tregs sorted from blood. CDR3 coding DNA: TGTGCCAGTAGATACAGAGGATTAGGGATCTACACCTTC. Amino acids: CASRYRGLGIYTF.